This is a list of T cell receptor beta chains from one sample in a study of cytomegalovirus exposure and HLA in healthy donors. Method: immunoSEQ multiplex PCR; TCRdb's copy keeps in-frame clones and lacks some. The table records about 120,000 clones, roughly a tenth of them present only once. The sequencing sample was made of PBMCs. The receptors were sampled from a man between 25 and 39 years old in good health and CMV-seronegative. Both conserved end residues are part of each CDR3. A D gene is named only where the DNA matches it firmly. Size is stated for part of the rows, as once, few or many counts, or as a class when the clone is expanded.

DNA | CDR3 | J | size | D | V
TGTGCCAGCAGTACACAGACTAGCGGGAGTTTTTACGAGCAGTACTTC | CASSTQTSGSFYEQYF | TRBJ2-7 | few | TRBD2 | TRBV28
TGTGCCAGCAGGACTAGCGGAGGGACCTACAATGAGCAGTTCTTC | CASRTSGGTYNEQFF | TRBJ2-1 | few | TRBD2 | TRBV2
TGCGCCAGCAGCCCCCACGGGGAGGGACTACTCTCTGGGGCCAACGTCCTGACTTTC | CASSPHGEGLLSGANVLTF | TRBJ2-6 | few | TRBD2 | TRBV4-3
TGCGCCAGCAGCGTGGGACAGGCGATGAACACTGAAGCTTTCTTT | CASSVGQAMNTEAFF | TRBJ1-1 | few | TRBD1 | TRBV5-1
TGTGCCACCAAACCGGGCGGACAGGACTATGGCTACACCTTC | CATKPGGQDYGYTF | TRBJ1-2 | few | TRBD1 | TRBV6-5
TGTGCCAGCAGTGAAGCAAGGAGCGCGTCACCCCTCCACTTT | CASSEARSASPLHF | TRBJ1-6 | few | NA | TRBV6-1
TGTGCCAGCAGCGAGACCGACAGCTACTATAATTCCCCCCTCCACTTT | CASSETDSYYNSPLHF | TRBJ1-6 | NA | NA | TRBV9
TGTGCCAGCAGTGACGGGACAGGGAGCAATCAGCCCCAGCATTTT | CASSDGTGSNQPQHF | TRBJ1-5 | NA | TRBD1 | TRBV25-1
TGTGCCAGTAGTATACAGGGAAGAAGCTCTGGAAACACCATATATTTT | CASSIQGRSSGNTIYF | TRBJ1-3 | few | NA | TRBV19
TGTGCCAGCAGCTGGGGTTGGGGACAGTATAATGAAAAACTGTTTTTT | CASSWGWGQYNEKLFF | TRBJ1-4 | few | TRBD1 | TRBV5-6
TGTGCCAGCAGTTTCTTGATCGGGGTTGGTTCACCCCTCCACTTT | CASSFLIGVGSPLHF | TRBJ1-6 | few | NA | TRBV28
TGTGCCAGCAGTTTATCAAGACAGCTTATGAACACTGAAGCTTTCTTT | CASSLSRQLMNTEAFF | TRBJ1-1 | few | NA | TRBV28
TGTGCCAGCAGCCGGACAGGGATTGTTAGCTACACCTTC | CASSRTGIVSYTF | TRBJ1-2 | few | TRBD1 | TRBV13
TGTGCCAGCAGTCCAGGGGGTAACTATGGCTACACCTTC | CASSPGGNYGYTF | TRBJ1-2 | few | TRBD1 | TRBV27
TGTGCCAGCAGCTTAGGGACAGGGAACACTGAAGCTTTCTTT | CASSLGTGNTEAFF | TRBJ1-1 | NA | TRBD1 | TRBV7-2
TGTGCCAGCTCACAGCAGGGGGCGAGACCCAATGAGCAGTTCTTC | CASSQQGARPNEQFF | TRBJ2-1 | NA | TRBD1 | TRBV18